This T cell receptor beta chain comes out of a study of T-cell memory formation after mild COVID-19. Study-level results: Among clones contracting day 15 to 85, CD4/CD8 was balanced, whereas later expanders leaned CD4+. Pre-infection memory showed some responding clones, and this suggested that cross-reactive memory joined.

The authors produced TCR alpha and TCR beta cDNA libraries with sample barcodes and UMIs by 5'RACE using constant-segment primers. TCRdb processed the 5' RACE reads anew with MiXCR; each CDR3 protein has one entry. The sample contains hundreds of thousands of distinct CDR3 sequences, more than 15% of which appear only once. Germline CDR1 and CDR2: DFQATT and SNEGSKA (reference sequence). J was trimmed by 3 bases and V by 5 bases; bases with no gene match: 5. The CDR3 sequence is 13 residues long. The table lists this clonotype with a few counts. What it binds is unknown. This chain joins TRBV20-1 and TRBJ2-7; 9 bases fit TRBD1. The clonotype originates from an adult woman who had mild COVID-19 (a few samples of this study predate the infection). Cell type and time point are not known. Sample: PBMCs or a T cell subset sorted from them (not recorded which). CDR3 region: CSAVRDRVYEQYF. CDR3 DNA: TGCAGTGCTGTCCGGGACAGGGTCTACGAGCAGTACTTC.